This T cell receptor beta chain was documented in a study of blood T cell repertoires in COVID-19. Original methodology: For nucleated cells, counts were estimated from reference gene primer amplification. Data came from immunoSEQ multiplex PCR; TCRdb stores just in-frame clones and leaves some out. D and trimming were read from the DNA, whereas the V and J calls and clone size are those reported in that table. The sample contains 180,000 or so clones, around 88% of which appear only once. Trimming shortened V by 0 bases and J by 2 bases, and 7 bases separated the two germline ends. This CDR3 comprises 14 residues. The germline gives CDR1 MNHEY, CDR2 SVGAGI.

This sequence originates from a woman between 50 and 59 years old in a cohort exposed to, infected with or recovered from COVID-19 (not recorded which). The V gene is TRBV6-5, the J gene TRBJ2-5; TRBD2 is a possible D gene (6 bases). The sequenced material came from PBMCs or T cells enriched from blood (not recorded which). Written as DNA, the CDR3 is TGTGCCAGCAGTTACTCGGGGGGACAAGAGACCCAGTACTTC. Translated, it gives CASSYSGGQETQYF.